The rows below give T cell receptor beta chains drawn from one sample of a study of T cells in Graves' hyperthyroidism and ophthalmopathy. TCRdb called the multiplex PCR reads again in MiXCR, with one record for every CDR3 protein. The table records some 700,000 distinct CDR3 sequences, roughly 17% of them present only once. The specimen was blood. These receptors were collected from a man in his fifties or sixties with Graves' hyperthyroidism. Both conserved end residues are part of each CDR3. The D gene is left open where the match is weak. A row's size may be missing; if present it is once, few, many or a size class.

J,D,size,V,DNA,CDR3
TRBJ2-1,TRBD2,few,TRBV24-1,TGTGCCACCAGTGGTCCAGCGGGAGGGGGGTTTGAGCAGTTCTTC,CATSGPAGGGFEQFF
TRBJ2-2,TRBD1,-,TRBV6-1,TGTGCCAGCAGTCCCGCTACGACAGGGTACACCGGGGAGCTGTTTTTT,CASSPATTGYTGELFF
TRBJ1-1,TRBD1,few,TRBV25-1,TGTGCCAGCAGTGAATATCGCCCGGGACAGGGTGAGACTGAAGCTTTCTTT,CASSEYRPGQGETEAFF
TRBJ2-3,TRBD2,-,TRBV7-2,TGTGCCAGCAGCTTATTGGGACTAGCGGGAGTGGCAGATACGCAGTATTTT,CASSLLGLAGVADTQYF
TRBJ1-5,-,few,TRBV6-2/TRBV6-3,TGTGCCAGCAGTTACTCGGGGGTGGATCAGCCCCAGCATTTT,CASSYSGVDQPQHF
TRBJ1-1,-,few,TRBV20-1,TGCAGTGCCGACAGGCTGAACACTGAAGCTTTCTTT,CSADRLNTEAFF
TRBJ2-3,-,many,TRBV7-8,TGTGCCAGCAGTTTGAACTTTAGGACAGATACGCAGTATTTT,CASSLNFRTDTQYF
TRBJ1-6,-,few,TRBV7-9,TGTGCCAGCAGCCCCGTTTATCGGGGTAATTCACCCCTCCACTTT,CASSPVYRGNSPLHF
TRBJ2-3,-,-,TRBV5-4,TGTGCCAGCACCGCTGGACGGTTTTCAGATACGCAGTATTTT,CASTAGRFSDTQYF
TRBJ2-5,-,-,TRBV6-1,TGTGCCAGCAGTGAAGAGCGAGTCGAGACCCAGTACTTC,CASSEERVETQYF
TRBJ2-1,-,many,TRBV27,TGTGCCAGCAGCAACAGGGTGTGGGAGCAGTTCTTC,CASSNRVWEQFF
TRBJ2-1,-,many,TRBV14,TGTGCCAGCAGCCAAGATCGGGACCCCATCAATGAGCAGTTCTTC,CASSQDRDPINEQFF
TRBJ1-1,-,-,TRBV28,TGTGCCAGCAGTTTCCTTTGGAGGGGCCTGGGGACTGAAGCTTTCTTT,CASSFLWRGLGTEAFF
TRBJ1-1,-,many,TRBV12-3/TRBV12-4,TGTGCCAGCACCATGGAGGGGTTCACTGAAGCTTTCTTT,CASTMEGFTEAFF
TRBJ1-2,-,many,TRBV28,TGTGCCAGCAGTTTACAGGCTAACTATGGCTACACCTTC,CASSLQANYGYTF
TRBJ1-2,TRBD1,-,TRBV19,TGTGCCAGTCCGGACAGGGGAGACGGCTACACCTTC,CASPDRGDGYTF
TRBJ1-1,TRBD1,many,TRBV5-5,TGTGCCAGCAACTGGGGGGAGGGGGCAACAGCTTTCTTT,CASNWGEGATAFF
TRBJ2-3,TRBD2,many,TRBV7-2,TGTGCCAGCAGCAGGACTAGCGGGAGTGCCTCAGATACGCAGTATTTT,CASSRTSGSASDTQYF
TRBJ2-5,-,few,TRBV7-2,TGTGCCAGCAGCTTAGTCAGGCGGGCCCCACCGCAAGAGACCCAGTACTTC,CASSLVRRAPPQETQYF
TRBJ1-1,-,many,TRBV2,TGTGCCAGCGTATGGGCAGACTCAGTTGAAGCTTTCTTT,CASVWADSVEAFF
TRBJ2-1,-,-,TRBV18,TGTGCCAGCTCACCGCTCCGAGGGGATGAGCAGTTCTTC,CASSPLRGDEQFF
TRBJ1-2,TRBD1,few,TRBV4-3,TGCGCCAGCAGCCAAGATACGGGACAGGGGCGTTTGCAAGGCTACACCTTC,CASSQDTGQGRLQGYTF
TRBJ2-2,-,once,TRBV6-9,TGTGCCAGCAGTTACCTCAACCCCAGATCCAGGTCGGGGAACACCGCGGAGCTGTTTTTT,CASSYLNPRSRSGNTAELFF
TRBJ1-2,-,-,TRBV30,TGTGCCTGGAAGACAGTTCTTAACTATGGCTACACCTTC,CAWKTVLNYGYTF
TRBJ2-2,TRBD1,-,TRBV14,TGTGCCAGCAGCCTCCGGGGAGTCAGGGGGCAGAACACCGGGGAGCTGTTTTTT,CASSLRGVRGQNTGELFF
TRBJ2-5,-,many,TRBV5-1,TGCGCCAGCGCGCTCCAAGAGACCCAGTACTTC,CASALQETQYF
TRBJ2-2,-,many,TRBV11-2,TGTGCCAGCAGCCACGGGCGAGTGGGTATCGGGGAGCTGTTTTTT,CASSHGRVGIGELFF
TRBJ2-1,-,-,TRBV16,TGTGCCAGCAGCCCCCACCAGGTTCCCCATGAGCAGTTCTTC,CASSPHQVPHEQFF
TRBJ2-5,TRBD2,many,TRBV28,TGTGCCAGCAGTCCCTCTTTCTCGGGAGGCGAGACCCAGTACTTC,CASSPSFSGGETQYF
TRBJ1-5,-,many,TRBV7-9,TGTGCCAGCAGCGTCGACAGCTATCAGCCCCAGCATTTT,CASSVDSYQPQHF
TRBJ1-2,-,many,TRBV12-3/TRBV12-4,TGTGCCAGCAGTCCTTTGGCCCTTCACTATGGCTACACCTTC,CASSPLALHYGYTF
TRBJ1-6,TRBD1,-,TRBV20-1,TGCAGTGCTCCCGGGACAGGGCTCTATAATTCACCCCTCCACTTT,CSAPGTGLYNSPLHF
TRBJ2-7,-,-,TRBV20-1,TGCAGTGCCGAGTGGGTATACGAGCAGTACTTC,CSAEWVYEQYF
TRBJ1-2,-,few,TRBV16,TGTGCCAGCAGCCTTTCGGCGGCCAGGGGTAATGGCTACACCTTC,CASSLSAARGNGYTF
TRBJ2-6,-,-,TRBV7-9,TGTGCCAGCAGCTTAACTGGGACGAGGAACAAAGGGTCTGGGGCCAACGTCCTGACTTTC,CASSLTGTRNKGSGANVLTF
TRBJ1-6,-,many,TRBV27,TGTGCCAGCAGTCCCACCCCGACAGGAGTGGATTCACCCCTCCACTTT,CASSPTPTGVDSPLHF
TRBJ2-2,-,few,TRBV14,TGTGCCAGCAGCGCTAATGGGGCCTATACCGGGGAGCTGTTTTTT,CASSANGAYTGELFF
TRBJ2-3,-,many,TRBV12-3/TRBV12-4,TGTGCCAGCAGTTTACGGGGGTCCCCAGATACGCAGTATTTT,CASSLRGSPDTQYF
TRBJ1-4,-,many,TRBV27,TGTGCCAGCAGTTTACTAGCGGCGTCAACTAATGAAAAACTGTTTTTT,CASSLLAASTNEKLFF
TRBJ2-5,TRBD2,many,TRBV12-3/TRBV12-4,TGTGCCAGCAGAGAGAGAAGCGGGAGAGAGACCCAGTACTTC,CASRERSGRETQYF
TRBJ2-7,-,-,TRBV6-5,TGTGCCAGCAGTTACTCGACGGCCAGCTCCTACGAGCAGTACTTC,CASSYSTASSYEQYF
TRBJ2-7,TRBD1,-,TRBV20-1,TGCAGTGCTCCAGATCCCGGGACAGGTTACTACGAGCAGTACTTC,CSAPDPGTGYYEQYF
TRBJ1-1,-,-,TRBV30,TGTGCCTGGAGTGTAAGGCGTCAGGTCCCTGAAGCTTTCTTT,CAWSVRRQVPEAFF
TRBJ2-1,-,-,TRBV30,TGTGCCTGGAGTTCCGGGAGTTCCTCTGAGCAGTTCTTC,CAWSSGSSSEQFF
TRBJ2-2,TRBD2,many,TRBV10-3,TGTGCCATCAGCCCGACTAGCGGGAGGCCCAACACCGGGGAGCTGTTTTTT,CAISPTSGRPNTGELFF
TRBJ2-7,TRBD2,many,TRBV7-2,TGTGCCAGCAGGGGACTAGCGGGAGAGGGCGAGCAGTACTTC,CASRGLAGEGEQYF
TRBJ2-1,-,many,TRBV2,TGTGCCACCAGGGATGAGCAGTTCTTC,CATRDEQFF
TRBJ2-2,-,few,TRBV24-1,TGTGCCACCAGTGATTTGGACACCGGGGAGCTGTTTTTT,CATSDLDTGELFF
TRBJ2-1,-,many,TRBV11-2,TGTGCCAGCAGCTTAGACCCTAGTATCTCTTACAATGAGCAGTTCTTC,CASSLDPSISYNEQFF
TRBJ2-1,-,many,TRBV27,TGTGCCAGCAGTTTGGCCTGGCGTACGGAGCAGTTCTTC,CASSLAWRTEQFF
TRBJ1-2,-,few,TRBV29-1,-,CSVRDRGGSNYGCTF
TRBJ2-2,-,-,TRBV30,TGTGCCTGGAGTGTACTCGTGGGCTCGCCTTCCGGGGAGCTGTTTTTT,CAWSVLVGSPSGELFF
TRBJ2-3,-,many,TRBV18,TGTGCCAGCTCACCAGATGGCCAACGAGGCACAGATACGCAGTATTTT,CASSPDGQRGTDTQYF
TRBJ2-2,TRBD1,-,TRBV5-1,TGCGCCAGCACAGGGGGCCAAGACACCGGGGAGCTGTTTTTT,CASTGGQDTGELFF
TRBJ2-1,-,many,TRBV7-2,TGTGCCAGCAGCTTAGAGGCGTTCCCCCTAAAGTATGCCAACTCCTACAATGAGCAGTTCTTC,CASSLEAFPLKYANSYNEQFF
TRBJ1-4,-,few,TRBV6-2/TRBV6-3,TGTGCCAGCAGTCCGGAGAGGGGGAGGAATGAAAAACTGTTTTTT,CASSPERGRNEKLFF
TRBJ1-1,-,many,TRBV6-1,TGTGCCAGCAGGATCAAGATACGGACGAACACTGAAGCTTTCTTT,CASRIKIRTNTEAFF
TRBJ2-7,TRBD2,many,TRBV7-9,TGTGCCAGCGAGGGTAGCGGGATCTACGAGCAGTACTTC,CASEGSGIYEQYF
TRBJ1-4,-,-,TRBV29-1,TGCAGCGTTGACGATTTGGGGGCGACTAATGAAAAACTGTTTTTT,CSVDDLGATNEKLFF
TRBJ1-1,-,many,TRBV2,TGTGCCACCATTAAGACGGTGAACACTGAAGCTTTCTTT,CATIKTVNTEAFF